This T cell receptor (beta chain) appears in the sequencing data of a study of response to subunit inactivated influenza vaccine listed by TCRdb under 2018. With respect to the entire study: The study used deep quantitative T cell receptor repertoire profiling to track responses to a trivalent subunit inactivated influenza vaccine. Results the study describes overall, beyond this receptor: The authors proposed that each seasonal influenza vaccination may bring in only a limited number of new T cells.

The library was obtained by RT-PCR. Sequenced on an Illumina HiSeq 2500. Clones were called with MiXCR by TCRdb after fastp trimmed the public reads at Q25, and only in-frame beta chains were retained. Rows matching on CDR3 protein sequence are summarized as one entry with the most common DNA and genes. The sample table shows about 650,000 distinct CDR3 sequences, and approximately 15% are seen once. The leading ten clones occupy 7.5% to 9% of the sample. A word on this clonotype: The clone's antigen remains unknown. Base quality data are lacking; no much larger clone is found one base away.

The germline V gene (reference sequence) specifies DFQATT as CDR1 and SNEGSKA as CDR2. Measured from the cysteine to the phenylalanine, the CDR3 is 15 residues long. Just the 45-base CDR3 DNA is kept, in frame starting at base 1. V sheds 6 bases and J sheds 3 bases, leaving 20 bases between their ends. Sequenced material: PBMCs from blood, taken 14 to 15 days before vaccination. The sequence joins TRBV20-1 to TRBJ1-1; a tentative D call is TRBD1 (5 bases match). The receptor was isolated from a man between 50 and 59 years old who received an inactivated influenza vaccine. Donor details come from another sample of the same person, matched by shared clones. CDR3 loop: CSASQGFGVYTEAFF. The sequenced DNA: TGCAGTGCCAGCCAGGGATTCGGGGTGTACACTGAAGCTTTCTTT.